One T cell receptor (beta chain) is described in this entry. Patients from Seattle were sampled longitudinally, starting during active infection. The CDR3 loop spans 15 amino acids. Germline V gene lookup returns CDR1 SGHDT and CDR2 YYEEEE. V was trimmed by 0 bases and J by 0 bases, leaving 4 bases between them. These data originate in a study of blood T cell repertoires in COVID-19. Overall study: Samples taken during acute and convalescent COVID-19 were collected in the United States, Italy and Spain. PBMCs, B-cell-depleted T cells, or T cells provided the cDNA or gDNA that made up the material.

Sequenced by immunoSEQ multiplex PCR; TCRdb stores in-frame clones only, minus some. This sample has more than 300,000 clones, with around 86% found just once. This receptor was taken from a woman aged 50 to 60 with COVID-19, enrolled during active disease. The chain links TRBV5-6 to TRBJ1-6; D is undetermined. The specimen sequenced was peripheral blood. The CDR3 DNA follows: TGTGCCAGCAGCTTGGGGAGCTCCTATAATTCACCCCTCCACTTT. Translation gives CASSLGSSYNSPLHF.